This TCR beta chain was recorded in a study of blood T cells in healthy people across ages (dated by TCRdb to the mid-2010s). Study-level background: In model experiments, roughly one uniquely barcoded TCR beta cDNA molecule per two T cells was captured by template switching. The donors were divided into four age groups: young (average about 16 years), middle-aged (almost 40), aged (62) and long-lived (82). To avoid experimental bias, donors of different ages were distributed randomly across sequencing lanes. Using deep sequencing normalized with unique cDNA molecular identifiers, the study measured how TCR beta repertoire diversity changes with age. Two additional independent replicas of 1 million unique cDNA reads from the same blood draw were analyzed for two donors (one aged 18 to 30 and one aged 80 or older). What the research found in general, with its limitations: Total diversity estimates from one million sequenced T cells were considered lower bounds and underestimates. Because donor CMV infection status was unknown, age-related changes in expanded clonotypes were potentially confounded. A strong correlation was found between observed TCR beta diversity and the percentage of naive T cells measured by flow cytometry. As age increased, observed TCR beta diversity per million T cells dropped in a roughly linear way, and a significant reduction was already evident by age 40. Since profiling was done on bulk unsorted PBMCs, naive and antigen-experienced compartments could not be conclusively compared. Compared with the aged group, the long-lived group had more naive CD4+ T cells, fewer expanded clones and increased TCR diversity, a pattern suggesting age selection.

The approximately 39 donors, aged roughly 6 to 95 years, were systemically healthy Caucasian individuals from Russia. Around 9.8 milliliters of peripheral blood were collected from each donor into EDTA-treated Vacutainer tubes. Ficoll-Paque density-gradient centrifugation was used to isolate PBMCs, with at least 7 million per sample. Trizol reagent was used to extract total RNA from PBMCs, with at least 5 micrograms per sample. For every donor, an aliquot of PBMCs went through flow cytometry to measure the percentages of naive CD45RAhigh/CD27high T cells. Libraries were constructed by 5' RACE. Sequenced using an Illumina HiSeq 2500. A second PCR of about 7 to 12 cycles was run with a J-beta primer mix and a sample-barcoded 5' primer. A template-switch 5' adaptor carrying 12 random nucleotides introduced a unique molecular identifier onto each TCR beta cDNA molecule. Each sample yielded at least 3 million CDR3-containing paired-end reads. All of the RNA was converted into first-strand cDNA using the Mint cDNA synthesis kit, with a TRBC-specific oligonucleotide serving as the primer. Following uracil-DNA glycosylase treatment, all cDNA underwent a first 18-cycle PCR with the universal primers M1SS and BC2_uni_R. For the original study's pipeline: Each sample was normalized by randomly selecting 1 million high-quality reads, each carrying a distinct molecular identifier. Instead of being binned into consensus sequences, reads with shared molecular identifiers were discarded. MiTCR, run with a Q25 quality threshold and the strictest error-elimination algorithm, handled CDR3 identification, clonotype clustering and error correction. A nonparametric unseen species model with Euler transformation was used to estimate lower-bound total TCR beta diversity. TCRdb reworked the public reads: Q25 trimming with fastp, MiXCR clone assembly, productive beta chains retained. Rows matching on CDR3 protein sequence are summarized as one entry with the most common DNA and genes. V and J calls and clone size were set by TCRdb, not the authors. The sample has roughly 680,000 distinct CDR3 sequences on record, more than 45% of them singletons. The ten largest account for approximately 15% of the sample.

The CDR3 runs 14 residues from the cysteine to the phenylalanine. The CDR3 DNA has 42 bases and is translated from base 1. V drops 1 base and J drops 12 bases, leaving 16 bases in between. About this clonotype: Its specific antigen is unknown. Base quality data are lacking; no much larger clone is found one base away.

This receptor was obtained from a woman of 80 years or more in good health. Source material: blood. The chain is encoded by TRBV12-3 or TRBV12-4 joined to TRBJ2-1; the D call could be TRBD1 or TRBD2, with each sharing 6 bases. DNA sequence: TGTGCCAGCAGTTTAGGGCAGGGGCGGGATCGGCAGTTCTTC. The resulting protein is CASSLGQGRDRQFF.